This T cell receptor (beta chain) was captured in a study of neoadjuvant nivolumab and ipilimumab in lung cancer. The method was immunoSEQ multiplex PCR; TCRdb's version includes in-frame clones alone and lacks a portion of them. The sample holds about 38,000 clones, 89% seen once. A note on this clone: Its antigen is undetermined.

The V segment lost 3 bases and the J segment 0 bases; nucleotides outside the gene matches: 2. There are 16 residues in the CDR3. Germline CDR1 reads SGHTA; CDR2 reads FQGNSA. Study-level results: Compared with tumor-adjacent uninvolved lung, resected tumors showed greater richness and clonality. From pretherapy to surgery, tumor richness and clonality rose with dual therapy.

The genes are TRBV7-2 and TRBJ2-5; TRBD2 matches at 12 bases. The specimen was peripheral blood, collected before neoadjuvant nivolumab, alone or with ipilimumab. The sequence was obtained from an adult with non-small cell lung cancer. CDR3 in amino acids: CASSFRTSGNQETQYF. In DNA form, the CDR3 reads TGTGCCAGCAGCTTCAGGACTAGCGGGAACCAAGAGACCCAGTACTTC.